This TCR beta chain was sequenced for a study of T cell changes during pregnancy in multiple sclerosis. Trimming at V came to 3 bases and at J to 5 bases, leaving 8 bases not matched to a gene. Germline V gives CDR1 MGHRA, CDR2 YSYEKL. The CDR3 is 15 amino acids. Libraries were prepared by immunoSEQ multiplex PCR; TCRdb keeps only in-frame clonotypes and omits some of them. In the table there are some 60,000 clones, about 94% of which are singletons. The chain couples TRBV4-1 to TRBJ2-7, with 9 positions matching TRBD1. This clonotype was obtained from a female donor in good health, enrolled as a control in a pregnancy study. This specimen consisted of peripheral blood, obtained in the third trimester of pregnancy. CDR3: CASSQSGTGSDEQYF. Written as DNA, the CDR3 is TGCGCCAGCAGCCAGTCCGGGACAGGGTCGGACGAGCAGTACTTC.